This paragraph covers one T cell receptor (beta chain) sequence. What it binds is unknown. The entry originates in a study of monozygotic twins with cystic fibrosis. Study background: Library input was 3 to 3.5 micrograms of fragmented DNA, with about 15 PCR cycles.

Some clones are missing from TCRdb's copy, which holds only in-frame ones; the method was immunoSEQ multiplex PCR. Here the sample spans tens of thousands of clones, roughly 84% being singletons. Whole-study results and caveats: J usage was most co-twin-similar in 8 of 16 pairs, V in 13. The repertoire was suggested to be naive-dominated, clonality median about 0.0094.

Germline assignment: CDR1 SEHNR and CDR2 FQNEAQ (reference sequence). This CDR3 region has 16 residues. V gave up 5 bases and J gave up 0 bases, with 14 bases separating them. This chain links TRBV7-9 with TRBJ2-4; D is unclear. Source material: blood. This receptor was taken from a girl under 10 years old with cystic fibrosis. This CDR3 reads CASSLTWTLAKNIQYF. The CDR3 DNA sequence: TGTGCCAGCAGCCTAACTTGGACCCTAGCCAAAAACATTCAGTACTTC.